The present entry profiles one TCR gamma chain with its context. Its antigen remains unidentified. No qualities accompany the bases; no much larger clone lies one base away. Libraries were made using RT-PCR. The sequencer was an Illumina MiSeq. Clone calls in TCRdb were regenerated from the public reads with CATT, after which identical DNA sequences shared one row. This sample gives several hundred gamma-chain clones in total; approximately 52% of them show up just once. The ten largest clones take up 55% to 70% of the sample. The record originates from a study of gamma-delta T cells after stem cell transplantation (dated by TCRdb to 2016 to 2017). V has 0 bases trimmed and J has 6 bases trimmed; junction bases matching no gene number 5. Measured from the cysteine to the phenylalanine, the CDR3 is 17 residues long. The DNA shown is the 51-base CDR3, in frame from base 1. CDR1 and CDR2, per the germline V gene (reference sequence), are GITISATS and ISYDGTV.

The source material was gamma-delta T cells. The receptor comes from a human donor. It is not recorded whose cells these are; they may come from a transplant donor. The chain is made from TRGV9 and TRGJP. TCRdb does not report a J gene; here it was assigned by matching the DNA to germline references. The CDR3 corresponds to CALWEVPGELGKKIKVF. The nucleotides read TGTGCCTTGTGGGAGGTGCCCGGAGAGTTGGGCAAAAAAATCAAGGTATTT.